This record covers a single T cell receptor beta chain. The sample comes from a study of blood T cell repertoires in COVID-19. At the level of the study: Specimens from acute and convalescent COVID-19 originated in the United States, Italy and Spain. T cells, B-cell-depleted T cells, or PBMCs supplied cDNA or gDNA.

Authors' methods: Reference gene primer amplification gave estimated nucleated cell counts. Data came from immunoSEQ multiplex PCR; TCRdb stores just in-frame clones and leaves some out. That table gives V, J and clone size, and the DNA gave D and trimming. Here the sample spans 95,000 to 150,000 clones, approximately 87% being singletons. Germline CDR1 LGHNA, CDR2 YNFKEQ. The CDR3 contains 16 residues. The V end was cut by 0 bases, the J end by 4 bases, with 13 bases between. This clonotype was obtained from a man aged 55 to 69 with acute or convalescent COVID-19. V usage is TRBV4-2 and J usage is TRBJ1-3; maybe TRBD1 (6 bases). The source material was peripheral blood. Here the CDR3 reads CASSQERWGRGNTIYF. The CDR3 region has the DNA TGTGCCAGCAGCCAAGAAAGGTGGGGGCGCGGAAACACCATATATTTT.